This note documents a single TCR beta chain sequence. Its antigen is still unknown. TCRdb derives one entry per CDR3 protein from the 5' RACE reads, leaving out DNA. Recorded for this sample: 550,000 or so distinct CDR3 sequences. The data derive from a study of T cells expressing NK-cell markers. About the study: One of eight sequenced donors was HCMV-seronegative; the other seven were seropositive.

Germline loops: CDR1 ENHRY, CDR2 SYGVKD. The CDR3 consists of 15 residues. General study points: Similarly, these clonotypes led the CD3+CD56-NKG2C+ fraction as well in several donors.

The source material was blood T cells: a sorted CD56 or NKG2C T cell subset, CD4+ or CD8+ T cells, or bulk PBMC T cells (not recorded which). The origin of this receptor is a man aged 18 to 30 in good health. V usage is TRBV10-3 and J usage is TRBJ2-5; lacking DNA, the TRBD1 call made by TCRdb goes unchecked. CDR3 residues: CAISGGGVPQETQYF.